A selection of T cell receptor beta chains follows, all from one sample in a study of T cell responses to AZD1222 COVID-19 vaccine. The repertoire was sequenced with immunoSEQ multiplex PCR; TCRdb's copy has only in-frame clones and lacks some. The sample has approximately 140,000 clones; 90% to 95% are singletons. The sample here was peripheral blood, taken on day 0 of AZD1222 vaccination. These receptor sequences come from an adult in good health. The CDR3 runs from the conserved cysteine through the conserved F or W. The D gene is left open where the match is weak. Where a row states a size, it is once, few, many or the class of an expanded clone; other rows omit it.

TRBJ1-1	NA	TRBD1	TRBV28	TGTGCCAGCAGTAGCAGGGGGGATACTGAAGCTTTCTTT	CASSSRGDTEAFF
TRBJ1-5	NA	NA	TRBV12-3/TRBV12-4	TGTGCCAGCAGTTTACCCCCGGGGCCCCAGCATTTT	CASSLPPGPQHF
TRBJ2-5	NA	NA	TRBV7-2	TGTGCCAGCAGCTTTGGGAGCGGCCAACAAGAGACCCAGTACTTC	CASSFGSGQQETQYF
TRBJ2-2	NA	TRBD2	TRBV10-3	TGTGCCATCAGTGAGTCGAGCCTAGCGGGGACCACCGGGGAGCTGTTTTTT	CAISESSLAGTTGELFF
TRBJ2-1	NA	NA	TRBV12-1	TGTGCCAGCAGCTGTCGACTAGCGGGGGGAGACAATGAGCAGTTCTTC	CASSCRLAGGDNEQFF
TRBJ1-1	NA	TRBD1	TRBV6-6	TGTGCCAGCAGTTACGACAGGGGGCGATACACTGAAGCTTTCTTT	CASSYDRGRYTEAFF
TRBJ1-5	NA	NA	TRBV6-1	TGTGCCAGCAGTGAAGGTTCAGGGGTCGGCAATCAGCCCCAGCATTTT	CASSEGSGVGNQPQHF
TRBJ1-1	NA	NA	TRBV19	TGTGCCAGTAGTCCCCCGAGGCTGATCAACACTGAAGCTTTCTTT	CASSPPRLINTEAFF
TRBJ1-1	once	TRBD1	TRBV7-9	TGTGCCAGCCGACGCCGGGACAGGGCCAACACTGAAGCTTTCTTT	CASRRRDRANTEAFF
TRBJ2-2	NA	NA	TRBV9	TGTGCCAGCAGCGTATCTCGGGGCTACACCGGGGAGCTGTTTTTT	CASSVSRGYTGELFF
TRBJ1-1	NA	TRBD1	TRBV7-3	TGTGCCAGCAGCTTCGGACAGGGCCTTGAAGCTTTCTTT	CASSFGQGLEAFF
TRBJ1-4	NA	NA	TRBV5-4	TGTGCCAGCAGCGCCGGGCCCGAAGGGGATGAAAAACTGTTTTTT	CASSAGPEGDEKLFF
TRBJ1-1	few	NA	TRBV12-3/TRBV12-4	TGTGCCAGCACGCAATTGATTGGGACTGAAGCTTTCTTT	CASTQLIGTEAFF
TRBJ1-4	NA	NA	TRBV5-1	TGCGCCAGCAGCCCCAATAATGAAAAACTGTTTTTT	CASSPNNEKLFF
TRBJ2-5	NA	NA	TRBV6-2/TRBV6-3	TGTGCCAGCAGTGTAAGACTCGACGGGGAGACCCAGTACTTC	CASSVRLDGETQYF
TRBJ2-5	NA	TRBD2	TRBV4-1	TGCGCCAGCAGCCAAACACCGGGACTAGCGGGGGGGGAGACCCAGTACTTC	CASSQTPGLAGGETQYF
TRBJ1-1	NA	TRBD1	TRBV19	TGTGCCAGTAGTATAGGGACAGGAGTGAACACTGAAGCTTTCTTT	CASSIGTGVNTEAFF
TRBJ2-3	NA	TRBD1	TRBV11-2	TGTGCCAGCAGCCTCGGGACAGGGGGCGTAGATACGCAGTATTTT	CASSLGTGGVDTQYF
TRBJ1-2	NA	NA	TRBV11-2	TGTGCCAGCAGCAACTACGAGTATGGCTACACCTTC	CASSNYEYGYTF
TRBJ2-1	NA	NA	TRBV19	TGTGCCAGTAGTAATCTCCGGGCGAGCTATGAGCAGTTCTTC	CASSNLRASYEQFF
TRBJ1-2	NA	NA	TRBV27	TGTGCCAGCAGTTTATCAGGGTCACCTGAAGGCTACACCTTC	CASSLSGSPEGYTF
TRBJ1-3	NA	NA	TRBV25-1	TGTGCCAGCAGTGATTACCGAGGGCTTGGAAACACCATATATTTT	CASSDYRGLGNTIYF
TRBJ2-3	NA	NA	TRBV2	TGTGCCAGCAGGCCCGGGCTTAGCACAGATACGCAGTATTTT	CASRPGLSTDTQYF
TRBJ1-5	NA	TRBD1	TRBV12-5	TGTGCTAGTGCCACGGGACAGGGGAATCAGCCCCAGCATTTT	CASATGQGNQPQHF
TRBJ1-2	NA	NA	TRBV9	TGTGCCAGCAGCGTAATCCCCGAAGGGGGTGGCTACACCTTC	CASSVIPEGGGYTF
TRBJ1-2	NA	NA	TRBV7-6	TGTGCCAGCAGCCCCGGACGGAACGCTAACTATGGCTACACCTTC	CASSPGRNANYGYTF
TRBJ1-6	NA	NA	TRBV4-2	TGTGCCAGCAGCCAAGATCCGGACAGCTATAATTCACCCCTCCACTTT	CASSQDPDSYNSPLHF
TRBJ1-6	once	NA	TRBV15	TGTGCCACCAGCAGAGCGTATAATTCACCCCTCCACTTT	CATSRAYNSPLHF
TRBJ2-3	NA	NA	TRBV11-2	TGTGCCAGCAGCTTTAGTCCCCCAGATACGCAGTATTTT	CASSFSPPDTQYF
TRBJ2-5	NA	NA	TRBV9	TGTGCCAGCAGCGTAAGCCGGGAGATGAGGGAGACCCAGTACTTC	CASSVSREMRETQYF
TRBJ2-5	NA	TRBD1	TRBV24-1	TGTGCCACCAGTGACACCACAGGGGTCGTGGAGACCCAGTACTTC	CATSDTTGVVETQYF